A selection of T cell receptor beta chains follows, all from one sample in a study of response to subunit inactivated influenza vaccine. One entry per CDR3 protein, called by TCRdb with MiXCR from the RT-PCR reads. The sample consists of about 190,000 distinct CDR3 sequences, roughly 14% of them appearing once. Here the sequenced sample was CD8+ T cells sorted from PBMCs, taken around 5 days after vaccination. Receptor source: a man in his forties or fifties who received an inactivated influenza vaccine. The CDR3 runs from the conserved cysteine through the conserved F or W. D genes are given only for firm matches. Clone size is not always given. Where it is, it says once, few, many or a class for expanded clones.

>14|TRBJ2-1|-|-|TRBV20-1
TGCAGTGCTCTGGGTGGGGTTCCCTACAATGAGCAGTTCTTC
CSALGGVPYNEQFF
>14|TRBJ2-7|TRBD1|few|TRBV11-3
TGTGCCAGCAGCTTGGGGACAGGGGTCGCCGAGCAGTACTTC
CASSLGTGVAEQYF
>16|TRBJ2-5|TRBD1|few|TRBV12-5
TGTGCTAGTGGTTCCTCGTGGACAGGGGGCACGGAGACCCAGTACTTC
CASGSSWTGGTETQYF
>15|TRBJ2-1|-|-|TRBV27
TGTGCCAGTAGCCCGGCGGGGGCCGGCTACAATGAGCAGTTCTTC
CASSPAGAGYNEQFF
>15|TRBJ2-7|TRBD2|-|TRBV20-1
TGCAGTGCTAGCTCTGTTAGCGGGGGGCCGGCCGAGCAGTACTTC
CSASSVSGGPAEQYF
>14|TRBJ2-5|-|-|TRBV6-5
TGTGCCAGCAGTTACCCCGAGGACCAAGAGACCCAGTACTTC
CASSYPEDQETQYF
>16|TRBJ1-1|-|-|TRBV4-3
TGCGCCAGCAGCCAAGGTCCAGGGCCGACGAACACTGAAGCTTTCTTT
CASSQGPGPTNTEAFF
>15|TRBJ2-1|-|many|TRBV4-3
TGCGCCAGCAGCCAATCCGGGGAAGGGTACAATGAGCAGTTCTTC
CASSQSGEGYNEQFF
>12|TRBJ2-1|-|few|TRBV2
TGTGCCAGCAGTGAAGGTTCCGCCGCGCAGTTCTTC
CASSEGSAAQFF
>15|TRBJ2-2|TRBD2|-|TRBV10-3
TGTGCCATCAGTGAATCAGCGGGGGTCACCGGGGAGCTGTTTTTT
CAISESAGVTGELFF
>13|TRBJ2-2|-|-|TRBV19
TGTGCCAGTAGTCCAACAAGCACCGGGGAGCTGTTTTTT
CASSPTSTGELFF
>15|TRBJ2-1|TRBD2|-|TRBV6-2/TRBV6-3
TGTGCCAGCAGACAGGGACTAGCGGGGCCCAATGAGCAGTTCTTC
CASRQGLAGPNEQFF
>18|TRBJ2-3|-|few|TRBV11-1
TGTGCCAGCAGCCGCCTGTCACGGACAGACTCTAGCACAGATACGCAGTATTTT
CASSRLSRTDSSTDTQYF
>15|TRBJ2-7|TRBD2|few|TRBV20-1
TGCAGTGCTAGAGATCTCGAACTAGCGGGGGGAGAGCAGTACTTC
CSARDLELAGGEQYF
>13|TRBJ2-7|-|many|TRBV7-9
TGTGCCAGCAGCTCCCCAGACTCCTACGAGCAGTACTTC
CASSSPDSYEQYF
>14|TRBJ1-2|TRBD1|-|TRBV4-1
TGCGCCAGCAGCCAATTCGGGACAGGGTCTGGCTACACCTTC
CASSQFGTGSGYTF
>15|TRBJ1-4|-|-|TRBV6-2/TRBV6-3
TGTGCCAGCAGTTACTCCGAGTCAACTAATGAAAAACTGTTTTTT
CASSYSESTNEKLFF
>17|TRBJ2-2|TRBD2|-|TRBV27
TGTGCCAGCCAAAGGACTAGCGGGGGCCTCGACACCGGGGAGCTGTTTTTT
CASQRTSGGLDTGELFF
>11|TRBJ1-6|-|-|TRBV6-6
TGTGCCAGCAGTATGGACTCACCCCTCCACTTT
CASSMDSPLHF
>16|TRBJ2-1|TRBD1|few|TRBV6-2/TRBV6-3
TGTGCCAGCAGTTCAATCCACAGGGGAACCTACAATGAGCAGTTCTTC
CASSSIHRGTYNEQFF